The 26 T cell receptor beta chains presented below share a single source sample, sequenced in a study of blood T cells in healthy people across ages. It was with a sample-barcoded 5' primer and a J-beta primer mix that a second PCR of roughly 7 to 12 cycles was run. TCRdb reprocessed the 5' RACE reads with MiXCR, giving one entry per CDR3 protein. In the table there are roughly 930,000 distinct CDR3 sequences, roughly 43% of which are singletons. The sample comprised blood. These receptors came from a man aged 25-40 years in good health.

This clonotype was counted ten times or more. The CDR3 sequence: CASSQDSGGGVEQFF. In nucleotides, the CDR3 is TGTGCCAGCAGCCAAGATTCAGGGGGAGGCGTTGAGCAGTTCTTC. The V gene is TRBV4-2, the J gene TRBJ2-1; D might be TRBD1 (7 bases). This CDR3 region has 15 residues. V lost 0 bases, J lost 9 bases, and 15 bases lay in between. Germline loops: CDR1 LGHNA, CDR2 YNFKEQ.

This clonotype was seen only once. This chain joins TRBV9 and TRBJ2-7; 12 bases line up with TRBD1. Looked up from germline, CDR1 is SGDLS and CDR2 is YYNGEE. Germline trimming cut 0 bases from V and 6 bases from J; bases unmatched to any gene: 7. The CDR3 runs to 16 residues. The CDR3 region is CASSVVSGQGASEQYF. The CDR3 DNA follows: TGTGCCAGCAGCGTAGTGTCGGGACAGGGGGCTTCCGAGCAGTACTTC. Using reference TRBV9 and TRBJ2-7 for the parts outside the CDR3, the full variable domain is DSGVTQTPKHLITATGQRVTLRCSPRSGDLSVYWYQQSLDQGLQFLIQYYNGEERAKGNILERFSAQQFPDLHSELNLSSLELGDSALYFCASSVVSGQGASEQYFGPGTRLTVT.

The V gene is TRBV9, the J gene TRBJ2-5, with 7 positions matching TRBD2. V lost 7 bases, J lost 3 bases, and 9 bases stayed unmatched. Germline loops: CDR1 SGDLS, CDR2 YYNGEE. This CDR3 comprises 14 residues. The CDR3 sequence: CASQAGLREETQYF. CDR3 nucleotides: TGTGCCAGCCAAGCGGGACTAAGAGAAGAGACCCAGTACTTC. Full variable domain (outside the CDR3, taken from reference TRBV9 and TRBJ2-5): DSGVTQTPKHLITATGQRVTLRCSPRSGDLSVYWYQQSLDQGLQFLIQYYNGEERAKGNILERFSAQQFPDLHSELNLSSLELGDSALYFCASQAGLREETQYFGPGTRLLVL.

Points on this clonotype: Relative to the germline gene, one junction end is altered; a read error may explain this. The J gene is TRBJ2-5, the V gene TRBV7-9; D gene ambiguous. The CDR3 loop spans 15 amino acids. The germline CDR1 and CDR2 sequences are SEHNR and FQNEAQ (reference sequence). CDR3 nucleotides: TGTGCCGGCAGCTCCCTTTCCTCGCTCCAAGAGACCCAGTACTTC. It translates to CAGSSLSSLQETQYF.

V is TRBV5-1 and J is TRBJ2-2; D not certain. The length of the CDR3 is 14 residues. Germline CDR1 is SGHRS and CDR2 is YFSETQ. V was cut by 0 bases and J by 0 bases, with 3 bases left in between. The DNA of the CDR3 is TGCGCCAGCAGCTTGGGTACGAACACCGGGGAGCTGTTTTTT. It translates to CASSLGTNTGELFF.

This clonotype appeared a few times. The CDR3 region has the DNA TGTGCCAGCAGCGAAGCAGGGGGTTATTACGGCTACACCTTC. Its translation is CASSEAGGYYGYTF. The chain couples TRBV3-1 to TRBJ1-2; 7 positions match TRBD1. There are 14 residues in the CDR3. J lost 8 bases, V lost 5 bases, and 11 bases had no gene match. Germline V gene data show CDR1 as LGHDT and CDR2 as YNNKEL (reference sequence).

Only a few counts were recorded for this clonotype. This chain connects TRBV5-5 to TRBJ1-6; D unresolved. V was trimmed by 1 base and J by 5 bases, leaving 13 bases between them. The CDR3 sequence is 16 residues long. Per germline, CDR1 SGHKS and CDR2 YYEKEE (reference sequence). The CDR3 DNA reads TGTGCCAGCAGCTTGAACCCTCTCCGAGATAATTCACCCCTCCACTTT. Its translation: CASSLNPLRDNSPLHF.

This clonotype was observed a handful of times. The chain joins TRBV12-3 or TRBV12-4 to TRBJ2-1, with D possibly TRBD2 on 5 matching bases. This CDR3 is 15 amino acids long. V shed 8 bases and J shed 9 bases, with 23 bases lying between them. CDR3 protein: CASQDGGLEYSEQFF. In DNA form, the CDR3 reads TGTGCCAGCCAAGATGGAGGACTCGAATATTCTGAGCAGTTCTTC.

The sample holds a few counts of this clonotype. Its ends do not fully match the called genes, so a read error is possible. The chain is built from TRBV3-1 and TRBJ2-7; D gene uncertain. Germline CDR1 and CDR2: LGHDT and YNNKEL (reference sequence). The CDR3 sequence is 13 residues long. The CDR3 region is CASSQESSYEQYF. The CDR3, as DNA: TGCGCCAGCAGCCAAGAATCGAGCTACGAGCAGTACTTC.

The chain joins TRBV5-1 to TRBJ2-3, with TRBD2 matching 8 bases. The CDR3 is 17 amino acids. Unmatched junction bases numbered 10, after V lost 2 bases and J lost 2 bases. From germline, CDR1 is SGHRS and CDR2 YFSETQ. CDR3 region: CASSFLQRGGHTDTQYF. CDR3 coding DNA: TGCGCCAGCAGCTTCTTGCAACGGGGGGGCCACACAGATACGCAGTATTTT.

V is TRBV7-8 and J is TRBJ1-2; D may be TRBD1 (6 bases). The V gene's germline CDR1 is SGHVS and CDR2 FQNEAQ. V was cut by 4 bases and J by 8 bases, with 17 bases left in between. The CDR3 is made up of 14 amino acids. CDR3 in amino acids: CASSSETGRGGYTF. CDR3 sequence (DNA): TGTGCCAGCAGCTCCGAGACAGGCCGGGGGGGCTACACCTTC.

As DNA, the CDR3 is TGTGCCACCAGCAGAGATCTCCGCAGCAAAGAGACCCAGTACTTC. Its translation: CATSRDLRSKETQYF. This chain links TRBV15 with TRBJ2-5; D ambiguous. Trimming took off 0 bases at V and 3 bases at J, with 11 bases between the two ends. This CDR3 region has 15 residues. Per germline, CDR1 LNHNV and CDR2 YYDKDF (reference sequence).

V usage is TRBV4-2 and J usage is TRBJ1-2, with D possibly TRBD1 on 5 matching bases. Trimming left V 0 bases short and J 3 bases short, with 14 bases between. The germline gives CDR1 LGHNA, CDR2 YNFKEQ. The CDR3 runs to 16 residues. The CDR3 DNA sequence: TGTGCCAGCAGCCAAGATACATTATCAGGGTACTATGGCTACACCTTC. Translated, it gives CASSQDTLSGYYGYTF.

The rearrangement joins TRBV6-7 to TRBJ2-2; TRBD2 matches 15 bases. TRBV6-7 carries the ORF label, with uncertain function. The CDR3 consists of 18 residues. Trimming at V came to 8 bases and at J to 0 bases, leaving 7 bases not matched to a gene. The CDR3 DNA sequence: TGTGCCAGCCGTAACGGGACTAGCGGGGGGCCGAACACCGGGGAGCTGTTTTTT. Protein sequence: CASRNGTSGGPNTGELFF.

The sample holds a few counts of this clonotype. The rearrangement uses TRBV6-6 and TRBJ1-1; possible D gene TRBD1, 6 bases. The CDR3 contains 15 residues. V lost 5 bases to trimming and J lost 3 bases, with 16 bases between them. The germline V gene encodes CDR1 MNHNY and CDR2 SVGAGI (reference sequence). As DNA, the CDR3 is TGTGCCAGCAGTCTGGGGGGACAATCGGACACTGAAGCTTTCTTT. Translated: CASSLGGQSDTEAFF.

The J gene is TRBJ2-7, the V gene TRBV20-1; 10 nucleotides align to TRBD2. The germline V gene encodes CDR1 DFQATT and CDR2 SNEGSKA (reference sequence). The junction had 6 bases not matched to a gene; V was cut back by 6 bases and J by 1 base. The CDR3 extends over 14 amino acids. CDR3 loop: CSANGLAVSYEQYF. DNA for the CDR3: TGCAGTGCAAATGGACTAGCGGTATCCTACGAGCAGTACTTC.

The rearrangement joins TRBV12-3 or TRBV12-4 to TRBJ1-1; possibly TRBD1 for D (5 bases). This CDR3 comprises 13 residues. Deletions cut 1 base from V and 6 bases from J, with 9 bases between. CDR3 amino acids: CASSLVWGAEAFF. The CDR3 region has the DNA TGTGCCAGCAGTTTAGTATGGGGGGCTGAAGCTTTCTTT.

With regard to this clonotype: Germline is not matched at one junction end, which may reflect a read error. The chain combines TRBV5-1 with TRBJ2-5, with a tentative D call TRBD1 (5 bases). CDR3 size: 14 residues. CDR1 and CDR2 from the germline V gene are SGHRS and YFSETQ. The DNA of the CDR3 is TGCGCCGGCAGCCCAGGGAACAACCAAGAGACCCAGTACTTC. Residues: CAGSPGNNQETQYF.

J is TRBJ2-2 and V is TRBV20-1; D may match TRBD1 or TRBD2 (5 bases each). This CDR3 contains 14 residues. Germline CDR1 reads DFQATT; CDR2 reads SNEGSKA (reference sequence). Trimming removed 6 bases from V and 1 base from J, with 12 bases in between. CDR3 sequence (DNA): TGCAGTGCCACTGGGACGGAGAACACCGGGGAGCTGTTTTTT. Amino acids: CSATGTENTGELFF.

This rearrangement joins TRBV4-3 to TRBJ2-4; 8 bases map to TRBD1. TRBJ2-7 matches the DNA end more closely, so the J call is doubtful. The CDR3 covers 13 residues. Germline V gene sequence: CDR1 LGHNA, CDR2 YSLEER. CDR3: CASSSGGPSEQYF. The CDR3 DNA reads TGCGCCAGCAGCTCAGGGGGCCCCTCCGAGCAGTACTTC.

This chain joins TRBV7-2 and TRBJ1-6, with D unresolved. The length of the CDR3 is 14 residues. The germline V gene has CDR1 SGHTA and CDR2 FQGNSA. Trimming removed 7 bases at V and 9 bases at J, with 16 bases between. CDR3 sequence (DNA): TGTGCCAGCAATGTGTTAGGGTTGGGTTCACCCCTCCACTTT. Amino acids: CASNVLGLGSPLHF.

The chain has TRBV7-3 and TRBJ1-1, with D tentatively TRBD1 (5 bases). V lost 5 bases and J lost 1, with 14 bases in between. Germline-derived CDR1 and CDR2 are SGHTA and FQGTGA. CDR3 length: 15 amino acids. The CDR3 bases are TGTGCCAGCAGCCCATTACGGGGGGGGAACACTGAAGCTTTCTTT. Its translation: CASSPLRGGNTEAFF.

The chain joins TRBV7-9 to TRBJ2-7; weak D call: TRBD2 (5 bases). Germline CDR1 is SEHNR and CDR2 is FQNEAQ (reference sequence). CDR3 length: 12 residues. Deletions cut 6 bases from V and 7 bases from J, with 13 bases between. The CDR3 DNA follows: TGTGCCAGCAGGGGATTGACTATTGAGCAGTACTTC. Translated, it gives CASRGLTIEQYF.

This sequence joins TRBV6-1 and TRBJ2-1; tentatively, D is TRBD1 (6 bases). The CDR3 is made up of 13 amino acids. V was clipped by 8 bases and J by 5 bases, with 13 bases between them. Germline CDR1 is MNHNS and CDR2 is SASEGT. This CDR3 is CASGTPNHNEQFF. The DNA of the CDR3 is TGTGCCAGCGGGACACCGAACCACAATGAGCAGTTCTTC.

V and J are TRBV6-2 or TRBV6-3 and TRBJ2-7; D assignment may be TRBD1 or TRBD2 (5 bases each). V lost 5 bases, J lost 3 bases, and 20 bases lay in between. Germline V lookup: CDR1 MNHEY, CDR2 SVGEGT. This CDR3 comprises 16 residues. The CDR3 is CASSPGTKRKGYEQYF. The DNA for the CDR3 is TGTGCCAGCAGTCCCGGGACCAAACGTAAGGGCTACGAGCAGTACTTC.

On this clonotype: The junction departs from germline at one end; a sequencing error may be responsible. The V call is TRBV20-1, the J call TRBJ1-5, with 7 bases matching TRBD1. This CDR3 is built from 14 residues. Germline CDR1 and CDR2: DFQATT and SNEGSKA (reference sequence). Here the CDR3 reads CGARDSLSNQPQHF. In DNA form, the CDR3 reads TGCGGTGCTAGGGACAGTCTGAGCAATCAGCCCCAGCATTTT.